This TCR beta chain originates from a study of T-cell reconstitution after alpha-beta-depleted transplantation in children. CDR3 length: 16 residues. Looked up from germline, CDR1 is MNHEY and CDR2 is SVGAGI. Unmatched junction bases numbered 6, after V lost 2 bases and J lost 1 base. Construction of the TCRbeta library involved unique molecular identifiers. MiXCR was run by TCRdb on the PCR reads, yielding one entry per CDR3 protein. The table lists around 960,000 distinct CDR3 sequences, 25% to 35% of them singletons, with over 25% in the top ten. General observations from the study: The high TCRbeta diversity at day 60 in some patients came from surviving recipient T cells and thymic progenitors. In patients about two months after transplant, alpha-beta T cells reportedly arose from several hundred expanded graft clones. Among T cells one year after transplant, newly produced cells accounted for most counts and diversity.

Worth noting for this clonotype: Its antigen is as yet unknown.

This chain links TRBV6-5 with TRBJ2-3, with 7 bases matching TRBD2. The specimen was PBMCs, mostly from graft donor cells, collected 360 days after TCRalphabeta/CD19-depleted stem cell transplant. This sequence originates from a boy in the first two years of life who had a stem cell transplant for SCID, so the T cells may come from the graft donor. Here the CDR3 DNA reads TGTGCCAGCAGTTACAGTCGCGGGGGACGCACAGATACGCAGTATTTT. Its protein product is CASSYSRGGRTDTQYF.